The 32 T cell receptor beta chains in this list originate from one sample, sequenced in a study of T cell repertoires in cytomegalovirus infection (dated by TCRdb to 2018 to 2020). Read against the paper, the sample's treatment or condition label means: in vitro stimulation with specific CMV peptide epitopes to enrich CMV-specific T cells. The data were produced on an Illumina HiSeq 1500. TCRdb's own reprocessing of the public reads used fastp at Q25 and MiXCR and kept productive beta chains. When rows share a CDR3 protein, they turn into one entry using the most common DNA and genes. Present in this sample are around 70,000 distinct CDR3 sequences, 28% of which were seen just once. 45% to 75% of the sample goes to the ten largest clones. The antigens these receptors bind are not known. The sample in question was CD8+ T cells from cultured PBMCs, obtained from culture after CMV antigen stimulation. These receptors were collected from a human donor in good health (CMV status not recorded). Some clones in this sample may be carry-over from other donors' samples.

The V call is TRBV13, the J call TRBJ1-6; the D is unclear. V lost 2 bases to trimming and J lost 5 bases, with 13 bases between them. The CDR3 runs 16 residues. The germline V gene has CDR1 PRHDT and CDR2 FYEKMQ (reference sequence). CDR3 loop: CASSLRTRRNNSPLHF. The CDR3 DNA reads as TGTGCCAGCAGCTTAAGAACCCGACGGAATAATTCACCCCTCCACTTT.

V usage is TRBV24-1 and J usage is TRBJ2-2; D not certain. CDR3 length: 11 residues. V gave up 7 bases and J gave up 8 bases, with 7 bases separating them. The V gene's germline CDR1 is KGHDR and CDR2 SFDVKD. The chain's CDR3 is CATSEAGELFF. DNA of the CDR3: TGTGCCACCAGCGAAGCGGGGGAGCTGTTTTTT.

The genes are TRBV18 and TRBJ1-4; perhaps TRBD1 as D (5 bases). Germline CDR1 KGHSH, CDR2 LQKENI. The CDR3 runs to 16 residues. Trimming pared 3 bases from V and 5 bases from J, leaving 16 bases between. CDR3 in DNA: TGTGCCAGCTCACCTCCCCGTTTGGGGGGGAATGAAAAACTGTTTTTT. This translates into CASSPPRLGGNEKLFF. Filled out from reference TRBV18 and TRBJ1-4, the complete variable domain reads NAGVMQNPRHLVRRRGQEARLRCSPMKGHSHVYWYRQLPEEGLKFMVYLQKENIIDESGMPKERFSAEFPKEGPSILRIQQVVRGDSAAYFCASSPPRLGGNEKLFFGSGTQLSVL.

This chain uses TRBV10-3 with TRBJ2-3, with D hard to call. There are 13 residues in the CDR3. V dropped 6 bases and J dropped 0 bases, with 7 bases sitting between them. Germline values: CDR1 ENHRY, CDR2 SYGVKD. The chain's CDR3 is CAIRSTSTDTQYF. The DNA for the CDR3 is TGTGCCATCAGATCCACTAGCACAGATACGCAGTATTTT.

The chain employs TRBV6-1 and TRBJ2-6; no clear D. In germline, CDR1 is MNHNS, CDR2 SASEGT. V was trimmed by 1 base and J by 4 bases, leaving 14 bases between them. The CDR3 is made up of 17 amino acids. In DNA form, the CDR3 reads TGTGCCAGCAGTGAAGGATTCTGGGGATCCGGGGCCAACGTCCTGACTTTC. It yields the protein CASSEGFWGSGANVLTF.

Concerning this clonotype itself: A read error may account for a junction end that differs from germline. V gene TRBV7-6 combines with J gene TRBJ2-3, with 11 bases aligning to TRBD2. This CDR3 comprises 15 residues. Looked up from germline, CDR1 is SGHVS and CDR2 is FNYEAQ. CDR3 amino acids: CASSLAGGSTDTQYF. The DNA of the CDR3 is TGTGCCAGCAGCCTAGCGGGGGGAAGCACAGATACGCAGTATTTT.

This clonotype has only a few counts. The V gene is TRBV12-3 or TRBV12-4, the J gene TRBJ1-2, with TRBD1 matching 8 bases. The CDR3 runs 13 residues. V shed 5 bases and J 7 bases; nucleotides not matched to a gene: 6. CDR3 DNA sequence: TGTGCCAGCAGTGACACAGGGGGTCTTGGCTACACCTTC. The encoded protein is CASSDTGGLGYTF.

Written as DNA, the CDR3 is TGCGCCAGCAGCCAAGAAATAGGGACAGCCCAAGAGACCCAGTACTTC. It yields the protein CASSQEIGTAQETQYF. The chain carries TRBV4-1 and TRBJ2-5; 7 nucleotides align to TRBD1. Germline V lookup: CDR1 MGHRA, CDR2 YSYEKL. V trimming: 0 bases; J trimming: 1 base; junction bases outside the gene matches: 5. CDR3 length: 16 amino acids.

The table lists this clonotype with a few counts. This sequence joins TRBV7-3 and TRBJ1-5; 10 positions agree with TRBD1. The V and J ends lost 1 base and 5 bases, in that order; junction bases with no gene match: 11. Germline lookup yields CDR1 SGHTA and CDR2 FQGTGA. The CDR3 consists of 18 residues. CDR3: CASSLRMVGQGLHQPQHF. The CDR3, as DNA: TGTGCCAGCAGCTTAAGGATGGTGGGACAGGGGCTGCATCAGCCCCAGCATTTT.

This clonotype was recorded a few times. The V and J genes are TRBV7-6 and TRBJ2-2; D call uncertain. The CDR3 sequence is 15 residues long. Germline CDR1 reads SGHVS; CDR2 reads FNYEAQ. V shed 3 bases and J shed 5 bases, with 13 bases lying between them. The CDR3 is CASSFRAYGTGELFF. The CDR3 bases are TGTGCCAGCAGCTTCCGGGCCTATGGAACCGGGGAGCTGTTTTTT. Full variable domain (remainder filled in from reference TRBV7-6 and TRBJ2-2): GAGVSQSPRYKVTKRGQDVALRCDPISGHVSLYWYRQALGQGPEFLTYFNYEAQQDKSGLPNDRFSAERPEGSISTLTIQRTEQRDSAMYRCASSFRAYGTGELFFGEGSRLTVL.

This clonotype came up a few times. This chain's CDR3 is CASSQDGTGLLFEAFF. Written as DNA, the CDR3 is TGCGCCAGCAGCCAAGATGGGACAGGCCTTCTTTTTGAAGCTTTCTTT. The chain employs TRBV4-3 and TRBJ1-1, with TRBD1 matching over 8 bases. This CDR3 spans 16 amino acids. The V gene end was trimmed by 0 bases and the J gene end by 7 bases; junction bases not matched to a gene: 10. Looked up from germline, CDR1 is LGHNA and CDR2 is YSLEER.

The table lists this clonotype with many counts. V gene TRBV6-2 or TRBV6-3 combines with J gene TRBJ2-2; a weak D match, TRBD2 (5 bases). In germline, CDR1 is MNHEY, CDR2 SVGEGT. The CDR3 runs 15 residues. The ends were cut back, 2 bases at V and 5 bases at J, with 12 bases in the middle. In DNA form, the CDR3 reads TGTGCCAGCAGTTACGCGGCAGCGGCTACCGGGGAGCTGTTTTTT. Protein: CASSYAAAATGELFF.

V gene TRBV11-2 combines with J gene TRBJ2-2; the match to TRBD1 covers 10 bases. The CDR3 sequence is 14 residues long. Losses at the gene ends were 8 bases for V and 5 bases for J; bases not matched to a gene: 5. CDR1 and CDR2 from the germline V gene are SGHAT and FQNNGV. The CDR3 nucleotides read TGTGCCAGCGCCGGGACAGGGGTGACCGGGGAGCTGTTTTTT. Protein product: CASAGTGVTGELFF.

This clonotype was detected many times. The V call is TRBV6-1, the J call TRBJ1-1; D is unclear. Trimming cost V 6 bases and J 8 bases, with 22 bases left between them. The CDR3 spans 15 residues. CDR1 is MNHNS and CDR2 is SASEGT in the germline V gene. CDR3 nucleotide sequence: TGTGCCAGCAGCCTCCCCGGTGTCCGCAGCGGGGAAGCTTTCTTT. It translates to CASSLPGVRSGEAFF.

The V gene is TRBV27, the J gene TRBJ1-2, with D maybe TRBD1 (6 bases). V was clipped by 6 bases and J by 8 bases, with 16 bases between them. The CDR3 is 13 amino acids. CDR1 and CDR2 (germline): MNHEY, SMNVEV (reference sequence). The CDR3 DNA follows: TGTGCCAGCAGCGCTATGGGGGCGAGGGGCTACACCTTC. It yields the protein CASSAMGARGYTF.

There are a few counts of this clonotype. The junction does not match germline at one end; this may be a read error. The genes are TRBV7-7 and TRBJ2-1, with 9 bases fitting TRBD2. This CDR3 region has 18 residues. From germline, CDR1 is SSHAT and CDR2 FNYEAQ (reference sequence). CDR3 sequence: CASSLGPLTSGSYNEQFF. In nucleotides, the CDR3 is TGTGCTAGCAGCTTAGGCCCACTGACTAGCGGTTCCTACAATGAGCAGTTCTTC.

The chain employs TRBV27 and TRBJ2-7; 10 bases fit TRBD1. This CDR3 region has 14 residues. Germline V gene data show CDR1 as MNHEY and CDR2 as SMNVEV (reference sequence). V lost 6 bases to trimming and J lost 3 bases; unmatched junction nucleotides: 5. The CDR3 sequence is CASRDGTGDYEQYF. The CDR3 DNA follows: TGTGCCAGCAGGGACGGGACAGGGGACTACGAGCAGTACTTC.

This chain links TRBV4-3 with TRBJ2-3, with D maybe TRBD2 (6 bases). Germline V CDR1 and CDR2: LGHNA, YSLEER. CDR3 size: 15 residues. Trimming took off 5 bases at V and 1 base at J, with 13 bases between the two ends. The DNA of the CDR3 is TGCGCCAGCAGCTTCGGGAGCGCGGGCACAGATACGCAGTATTTT. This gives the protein CASSFGSAGTDTQYF.

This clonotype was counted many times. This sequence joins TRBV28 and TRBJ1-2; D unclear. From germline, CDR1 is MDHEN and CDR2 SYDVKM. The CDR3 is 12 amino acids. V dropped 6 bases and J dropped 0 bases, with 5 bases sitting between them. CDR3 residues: CASRPTNYGYTF. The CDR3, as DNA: TGTGCCAGCAGGCCGACTAACTATGGCTACACCTTC.

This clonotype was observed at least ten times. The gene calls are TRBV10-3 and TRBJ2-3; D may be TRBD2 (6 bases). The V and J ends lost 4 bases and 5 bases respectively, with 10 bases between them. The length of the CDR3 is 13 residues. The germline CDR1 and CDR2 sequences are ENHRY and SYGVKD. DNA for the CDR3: TGTGCCATCAGTGTAATCGGGAGAGATACGCAGTATTTT. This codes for CAISVIGRDTQYF.

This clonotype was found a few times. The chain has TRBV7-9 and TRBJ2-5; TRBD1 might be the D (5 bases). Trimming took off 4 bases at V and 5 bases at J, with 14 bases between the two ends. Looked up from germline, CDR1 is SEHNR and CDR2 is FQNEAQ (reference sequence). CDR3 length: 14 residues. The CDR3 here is CASSSPGQEETQYF. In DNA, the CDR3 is TGTGCCAGCAGCTCACCCGGACAAGAGGAGACCCAGTACTTC.

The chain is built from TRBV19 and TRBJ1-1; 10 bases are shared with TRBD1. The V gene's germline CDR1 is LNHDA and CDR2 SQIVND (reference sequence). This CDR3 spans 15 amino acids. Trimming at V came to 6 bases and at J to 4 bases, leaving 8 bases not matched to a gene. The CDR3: CASSLTGGGITEAFF. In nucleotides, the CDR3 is TGTGCCAGTAGCCTGACAGGGGGCGGAATCACTGAAGCTTTCTTT. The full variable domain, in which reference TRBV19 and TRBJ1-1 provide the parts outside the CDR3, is DGGITQSPKYLFRKEGQNVTLSCEQNLNHDAMYWYRQDPGQGLRLIYYSQIVNDFQKGDIAEGYSVSREKKESFPLTVTSAQKNPTAFYLCASSLTGGGITEAFFGQGTRLTVV.

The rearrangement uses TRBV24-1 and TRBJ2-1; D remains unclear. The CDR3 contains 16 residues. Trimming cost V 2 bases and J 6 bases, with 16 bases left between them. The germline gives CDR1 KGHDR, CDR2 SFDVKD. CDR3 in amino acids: CATSDSDGSAFNEQFF. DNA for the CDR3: TGTGCCACCAGTGATTCGGACGGATCCGCCTTCAATGAGCAGTTCTTC.

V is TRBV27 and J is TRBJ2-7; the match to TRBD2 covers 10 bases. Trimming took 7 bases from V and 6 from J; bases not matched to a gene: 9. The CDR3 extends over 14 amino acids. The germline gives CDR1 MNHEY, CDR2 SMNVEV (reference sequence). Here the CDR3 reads CASTPAGGPSEQYF. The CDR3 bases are TGTGCCAGCACCCCAGCGGGGGGGCCAAGCGAGCAGTACTTC.

CDR3 sequence (DNA): TGTGCCAGCAGTTTGATAGCGGGGGGGGCCGGGGAGCTGTTTTTT. It is translated as CASSLIAGGAGELFF. V and J are TRBV12-3 or TRBV12-4 and TRBJ2-2; 11 bases agree with TRBD2. J was trimmed by 6 bases and V by 3 bases; bases with no gene match: 3. This CDR3 comprises 15 residues.

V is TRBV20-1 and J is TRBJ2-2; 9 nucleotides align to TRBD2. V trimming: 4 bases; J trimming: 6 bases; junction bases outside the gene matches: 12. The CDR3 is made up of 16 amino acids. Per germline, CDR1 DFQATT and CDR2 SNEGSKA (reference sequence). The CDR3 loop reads CSATDAGRGGPGELFF. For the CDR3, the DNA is TGCAGTGCTACCGACGCAGGGCGGGGGGGCCCCGGGGAGCTGTTTTTT.

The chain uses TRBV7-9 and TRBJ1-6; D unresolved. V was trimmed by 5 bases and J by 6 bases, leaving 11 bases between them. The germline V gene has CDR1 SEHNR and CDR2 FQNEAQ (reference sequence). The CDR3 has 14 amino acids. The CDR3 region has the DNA TGTGCCAGCAGCGGGCAGGCGGGTAATTCACCCCTCCACTTT. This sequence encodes CASSGQAGNSPLHF.

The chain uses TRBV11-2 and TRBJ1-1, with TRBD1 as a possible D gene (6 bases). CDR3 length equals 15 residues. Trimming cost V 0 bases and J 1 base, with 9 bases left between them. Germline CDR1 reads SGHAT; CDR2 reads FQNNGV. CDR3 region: CASSLEPGQNTEAFF. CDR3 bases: TGTGCCAGCAGCTTAGAGCCGGGACAGAACACTGAAGCTTTCTTT.

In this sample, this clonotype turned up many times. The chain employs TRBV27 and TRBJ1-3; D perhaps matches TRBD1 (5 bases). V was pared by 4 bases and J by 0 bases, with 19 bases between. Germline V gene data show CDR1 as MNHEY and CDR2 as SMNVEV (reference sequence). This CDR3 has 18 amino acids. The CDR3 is CASSSTLPQVASGNTIYF. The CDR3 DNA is TGTGCCAGCAGTTCGACCCTCCCACAGGTCGCCTCTGGAAACACCATATATTTT.

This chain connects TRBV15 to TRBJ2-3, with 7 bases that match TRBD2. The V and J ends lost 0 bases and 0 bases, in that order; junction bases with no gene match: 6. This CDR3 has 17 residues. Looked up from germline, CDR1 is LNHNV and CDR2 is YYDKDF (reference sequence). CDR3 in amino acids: CATSRDLPSGSTDTQYF. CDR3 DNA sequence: TGTGCCACCAGCAGAGATCTACCTAGCGGAAGCACAGATACGCAGTATTTT.

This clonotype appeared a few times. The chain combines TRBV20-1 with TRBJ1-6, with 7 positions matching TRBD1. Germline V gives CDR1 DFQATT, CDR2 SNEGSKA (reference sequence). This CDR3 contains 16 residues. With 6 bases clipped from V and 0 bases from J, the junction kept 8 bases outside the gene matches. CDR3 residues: CSARQGLSSYNSPLHF. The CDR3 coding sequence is TGCAGTGCCAGACAGGGTCTCAGCTCCTATAATTCACCCCTCCACTTT.

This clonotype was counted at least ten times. The CDR3, as DNA: TGTGCCAGCAGTTACTCGACCCCGCAGATTAGCAATCAGCCCCAGCATTTT. Protein product: CASSYSTPQISNQPQHF. This rearrangement joins TRBV6-5 to TRBJ1-5; no clear D. V was pared by 0 bases and J by 0 bases, with 12 bases between. This CDR3 comprises 17 residues. CDR1 is MNHEY, CDR2 SVGAGI, per germline.